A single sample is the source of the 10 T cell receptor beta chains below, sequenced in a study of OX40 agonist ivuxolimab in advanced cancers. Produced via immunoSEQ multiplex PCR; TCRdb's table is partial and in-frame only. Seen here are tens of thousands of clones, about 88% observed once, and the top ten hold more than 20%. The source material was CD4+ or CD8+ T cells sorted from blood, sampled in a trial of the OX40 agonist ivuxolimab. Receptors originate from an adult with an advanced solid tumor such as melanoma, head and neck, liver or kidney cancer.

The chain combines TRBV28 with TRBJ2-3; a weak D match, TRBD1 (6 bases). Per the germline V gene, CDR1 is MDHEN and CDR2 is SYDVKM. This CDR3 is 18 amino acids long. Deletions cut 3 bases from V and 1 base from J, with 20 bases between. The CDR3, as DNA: TGTGCCAGCAGTTTGGCACAGGGTCGGTGGTTGGGCACAGATACGCAGTATTTT. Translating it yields CASSLAQGRWLGTDTQYF.

CDR3 sequence reads: CASSFAGGFSDTQYF. The CDR3 nucleotides read TGCGCCAGCAGCTTCGCAGGGGGTTTTTCAGATACGCAGTATTTT. This chain connects TRBV5-1 to TRBJ2-3; 7 nucleotides match TRBD1. V trimming: 2 bases; J trimming: 4 bases; junction bases outside the gene matches: 7. The CDR3 spans 15 residues. CDR1 is SGHRS and CDR2 is YFSETQ in the germline V gene.

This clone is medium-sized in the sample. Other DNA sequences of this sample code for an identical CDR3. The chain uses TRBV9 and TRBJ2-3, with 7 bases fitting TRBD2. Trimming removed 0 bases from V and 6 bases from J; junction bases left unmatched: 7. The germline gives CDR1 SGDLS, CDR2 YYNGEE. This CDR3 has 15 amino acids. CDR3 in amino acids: CASSVDGRATDTQYF. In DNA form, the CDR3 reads TGTGCCAGCAGCGTAGATGGGAGGGCCACGGATACGCAGTATTTT.

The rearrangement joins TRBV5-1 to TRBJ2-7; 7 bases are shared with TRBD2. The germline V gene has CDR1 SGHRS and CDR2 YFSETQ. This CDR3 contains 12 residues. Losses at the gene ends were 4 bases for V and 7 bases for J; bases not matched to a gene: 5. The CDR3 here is CASSPQGLEQYF. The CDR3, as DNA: TGCGCCAGCAGCCCCCAGGGACTAGAGCAGTACTTC.

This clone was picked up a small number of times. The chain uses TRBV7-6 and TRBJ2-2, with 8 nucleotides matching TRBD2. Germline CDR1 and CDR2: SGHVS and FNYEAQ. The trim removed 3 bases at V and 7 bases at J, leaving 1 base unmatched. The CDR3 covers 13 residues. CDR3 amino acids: CASSFGGVGELFF. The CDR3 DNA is TGTGCCAGCAGCTTCGGGGGGGTCGGGGAGCTGTTTTTT.

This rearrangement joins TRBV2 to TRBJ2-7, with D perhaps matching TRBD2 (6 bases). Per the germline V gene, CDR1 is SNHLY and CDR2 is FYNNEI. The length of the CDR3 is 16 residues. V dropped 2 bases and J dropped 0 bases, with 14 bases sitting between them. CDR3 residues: CASSETTGTDSYEQYF. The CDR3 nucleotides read TGTGCCAGCAGTGAAACAACCGGGACTGACTCCTACGAGCAGTACTTC. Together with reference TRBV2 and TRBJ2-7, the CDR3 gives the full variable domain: EPEVTQTPSHQVTQMGQEVILRCVPISNHLYFYWYRQILGQKVEFLVSFYNNEISEKSEIFDDQFSVERPDGSNFTLKIRSTKLEDSAMYFCASSETTGTDSYEQYFGPGTRLTVT.

Here the CDR3 reads CASSIRDRGYEQYF. For the CDR3, the DNA is TGTGCCAGTAGTATAAGGGACAGGGGCTACGAGCAGTACTTC. The chain combines TRBV19 with TRBJ2-7; 10 bases agree with TRBD1. Germline V lookup: CDR1 LNHDA, CDR2 SQIVND (reference sequence). This CDR3 is built from 14 residues. The V gene end was trimmed by 2 bases and the J gene end by 3 bases; junction bases not matched to a gene: 1.

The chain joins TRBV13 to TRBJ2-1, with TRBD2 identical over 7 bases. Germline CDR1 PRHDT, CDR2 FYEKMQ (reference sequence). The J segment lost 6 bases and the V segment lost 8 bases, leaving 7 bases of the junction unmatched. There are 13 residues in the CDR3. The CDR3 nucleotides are TGTGCCAGCTCTACAGGCGGGGGCAATGAGCAGTTCTTC. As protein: CASSTGGGNEQFF.

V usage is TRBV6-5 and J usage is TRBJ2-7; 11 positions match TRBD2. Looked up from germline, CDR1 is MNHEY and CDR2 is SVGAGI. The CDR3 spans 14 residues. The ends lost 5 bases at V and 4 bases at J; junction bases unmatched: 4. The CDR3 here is CASSVTSGVYEQYF. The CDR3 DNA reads TGTGCCAGCAGTGTGACTAGCGGGGTATACGAGCAGTACTTC.

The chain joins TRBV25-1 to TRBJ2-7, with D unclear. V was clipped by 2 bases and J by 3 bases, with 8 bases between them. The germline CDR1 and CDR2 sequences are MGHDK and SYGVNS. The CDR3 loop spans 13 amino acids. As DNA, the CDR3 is TGTGCCAGCAGTGAAGGTTGGGGCTACGAGCAGTACTTC. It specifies CASSEGWGYEQYF.